This T cell receptor beta chain was captured by sequencing in a study of shared clonotypes between healthy human individuals. The authors ran the assay at deep level. TCRdb's copy holds only in-frame clones and misses some; the assay was immunoSEQ multiplex PCR. The data show around 1.9 million clones, roughly 93% seen once. Germline V CDR1 and CDR2: MNHEY, SMNVEV (reference sequence). This CDR3 is built from 13 residues. The V and J ends lost 5 bases and 2 bases respectively, with 9 bases between them. In the naive CD8 group, cells lacked CD45RO and were positively selected for CCR7, so terminally differentiated effector memory CD45RA+ cells were left out.

Material for sequencing was naive CD8+ T cells from PBMCs. V and J are TRBV27 and TRBJ1-2; D unresolved. The TCR sequence derives from a man aged 18 to 35 in good health. Some clones in this sample may be carry-over from other donors' samples. CDR3 sequence (DNA): TGTGCCAGCAGTCCCCGGAGGAACTATGGCTACACCTTC. This codes for CASSPRRNYGYTF.